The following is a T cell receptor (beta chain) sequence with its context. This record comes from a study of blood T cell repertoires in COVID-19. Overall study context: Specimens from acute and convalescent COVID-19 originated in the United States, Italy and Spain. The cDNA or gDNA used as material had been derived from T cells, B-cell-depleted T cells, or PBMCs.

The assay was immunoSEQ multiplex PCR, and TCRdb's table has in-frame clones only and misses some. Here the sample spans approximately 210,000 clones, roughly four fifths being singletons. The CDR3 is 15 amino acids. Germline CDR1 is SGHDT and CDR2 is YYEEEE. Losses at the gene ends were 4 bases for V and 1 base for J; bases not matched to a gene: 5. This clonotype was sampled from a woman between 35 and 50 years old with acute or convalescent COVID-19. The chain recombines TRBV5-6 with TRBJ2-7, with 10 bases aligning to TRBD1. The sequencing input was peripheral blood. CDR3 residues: CASSPAGQGSYEQYF. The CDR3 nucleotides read TGTGCCAGCAGCCCCGCGGGACAGGGGTCCTACGAGCAGTACTTC.